The 14 T cell receptor beta chains listed next were all sequenced from one sample in a study of CXCR3-negative and CXCR3-positive naive CD8 T cells. UMI-labeled 5' RACE yielded the TRB cDNA libraries. Using the 5' RACE reads, TCRdb records one entry per CDR3 protein without DNA. Listed are 23,000 or so distinct CDR3 sequences; roughly 3.9% falls within the top ten. Sequencing input: naive CXCR3- CD8+ T cells from blood. As for subset: CD45RO-CCR7+CD27+CD95- naive CD8+ T cells lacking CXCR3 (TNR3-). The receptors here all came from a human donor in good health. Some clones in this sample may be carry-over from other donors' samples.

V and J are TRBV6-2 or TRBV6-3 and TRBJ1-1; the TRBD1 assignment by TCRdb is unverifiable without DNA. Germline V gene data show CDR1 as MNHEY and CDR2 as SVGEGT. This CDR3 comprises 14 residues. This chain's CDR3 is CASSYGGPLTEAFF.

The V call is TRBV7-2, the J call TRBJ2-4. The CDR3 totals 15 residues. The germline gives CDR1 SGHTA, CDR2 FQGNSA. The CDR3 here is CASSLEAKAYYIQYF.

The chain is built from TRBV6-2 or TRBV6-3 and TRBJ2-7. CDR3 size: 14 residues. Germline values: CDR1 MNHEY, CDR2 SVGEGT. The CDR3 spells CASSWAGHTYEQYF.

This chain connects TRBV12-3 or TRBV12-4 to TRBJ2-5; TCRdb designates TRBD2, a call that cannot be tested without DNA. The CDR3 spans 14 residues. The CDR3 reads CASTKVAGGETQYF.

This sequence joins TRBV7-6 and TRBJ2-3; TCRdb's D call of TRBD1 is untestable without DNA. The CDR3 is made up of 14 amino acids. Germline V lookup: CDR1 SGHVS, CDR2 FNYEAQ. CDR3 amino acids: CASSASGGGDTQYF.

CDR3 in amino acids: CASSGRLQSSYNEQFF. The V gene is TRBV6-6, the J gene TRBJ2-1. Germline V CDR1 and CDR2: MNHNY, SVGAGI (reference sequence). The CDR3 extends over 16 amino acids.

The chain combines TRBV21-1 with TRBJ1-2. TRBV21-1 is classified as a pseudogene. The CDR3 covers 13 residues. CDR3: CASPDGRNYGYTF.

The genes are TRBV28 and TRBJ2-7; TCRdb calls TRBD1, which cannot be checked without DNA. CDR3 length: 14 amino acids. Germline V lookup: CDR1 MDHEN, CDR2 SYDVKM. CDR3 region: CASSLWEGAYEQYF.

V is TRBV7-9 and J is TRBJ1-1; TCRdb designates TRBD1, a call that cannot be tested without DNA. CDR3 size: 15 residues. Per germline, CDR1 SEHNR and CDR2 FQNEAQ (reference sequence). CDR3 residues: CASSPQTGTATEAFF.

This clonotype counts as medium-sized (0.01 to 0.1%) by frequency. The V call is TRBV29-1, the J call TRBJ2-1; no DNA is available, so the TRBD2 call from TCRdb remains unchecked. Germline assignment: CDR1 SQVTM and CDR2 ANQGSEA. This CDR3 comprises 13 residues. The CDR3 here is CSSSGGSYNEQFF.

The chain uses TRBV12-3 or TRBV12-4 and TRBJ2-1. CDR3 size: 13 residues. The CDR3 here is CAIKEQAYNEQFF.

The chain recombines TRBV29-1 with TRBJ2-7; TCRdb's D call, TRBD2, is unchecked because there is no DNA. The length of the CDR3 is 13 residues. In germline, CDR1 is SQVTM, CDR2 ANQGSEA. This CDR3 reads CSAGGGSSYEQYF.

J is TRBJ2-3 and V is TRBV6-6; without DNA, the TCRdb call of TRBD1 cannot be checked. Germline V lookup: CDR1 MNHNY, CDR2 SVGAGI (reference sequence). This CDR3 has 18 amino acids. The CDR3 reads CASSYNPGAGERTDTQYF.

V gene TRBV6-5 combines with J gene TRBJ2-7. In germline, CDR1 is MNHEY, CDR2 SVGAGI. This CDR3 contains 12 residues. CDR3 sequence: CASSLPDDDQYF.